The 29 T cell receptor beta chains below were found in one sample sequenced in a study of cytotoxic CD8 clonotypes in ibrutinib-treated CLL. The table came from immunoSEQ multiplex PCR; TCRdb's copy has only in-frame clones and leaves some out. The table records over 120,000 clones, roughly three quarters of them present only once. The material was PBMCs, obtained after 12 months of ibrutinib treatment. The receptor set was obtained from a human donor with chronic lymphocytic leukemia.

The chain employs TRBV6-1 and TRBJ2-7; D unclear. The CDR3 has 14 amino acids. The V and J ends lost 0 bases and 2 bases respectively, with 8 bases between them. CDR1 and CDR2 from the germline V gene are MNHNS and SASEGT. The CDR3: CASSEAYWTYEQYF. Written as DNA, the CDR3 is TGTGCCAGCAGTGAAGCTTACTGGACCTACGAGCAGTACTTC.

The chain employs TRBV6-5 and TRBJ2-7; maybe TRBD2 (6 bases). In germline, CDR1 is MNHEY, CDR2 SVGAGI. The V end lost 5 bases, the J end lost 3 bases, and 14 bases lay between the germline ends. The CDR3 extends over 14 amino acids. The CDR3 DNA reads TGTGCCAGCAGTATCCGGGACTCAATCTACGAGCAGTACTTC. It encodes CASSIRDSIYEQYF.

This clone appeared a single time. This chain links TRBV21-1 with TRBJ2-7; the D call TRBD2 from the table was never checked on the DNA. TRBV21-1 is classified as a pseudogene. The CDR3 runs to 17 residues. The CDR3 nucleotides read TGTGCCAGCAGCAGGGGGACTAGCGGGAGTAGAGGGAACGAGCAGTACTTC. Its translation is CASSRGTSGSRGNEQYF.

This chain joins TRBV7-9 and TRBJ2-5; 9 bases line up with TRBD2. The germline gives CDR1 SEHNR, CDR2 FQNEAQ (reference sequence). The CDR3 extends over 15 amino acids. V was pared by 1 base and J by 4 bases, with 4 bases of the junction left unmatched. The CDR3 DNA reads TGTGCCAGCAGCTTAGGGACTAGCGTTGCAGAGACCCAGTACTTC. Translated, it gives CASSLGTSVAETQYF.

The J gene is TRBJ2-7, the V gene TRBV5-4, with 10 bases fitting TRBD1. CDR3 size: 15 residues. Trimming took 4 bases from V and 3 from J; bases not matched to a gene: 7. The germline CDR1 and CDR2 sequences are SGHNT and YYREEE (reference sequence). The CDR3 here is CASSTGQGFNYEQYF. The CDR3 bases are TGTGCCAGCAGCACGGGACAGGGGTTTAACTACGAGCAGTACTTC.

The rearrangement joins TRBV19 to TRBJ2-7; tentatively, D is TRBD1 or TRBD2 (7 bases each). The CDR3 consists of 14 residues. V lost 6 bases to trimming and J lost 4 bases, with 16 bases between them. Germline assignment: CDR1 LNHDA and CDR2 SQIVND (reference sequence). CDR3 amino acids: CASSPTGEGYEQYF. CDR3 sequence (DNA): TGTGCCAGTAGCCCTACAGGGGAGGGGTACGAGCAGTACTTC.

The chain employs TRBV9 and TRBJ1-1; possibly TRBD1 for D (6 bases). Germline CDR1 SGDLS, CDR2 YYNGEE. V was clipped by 0 bases and J by 0 bases, with 15 bases between them. CDR3 length equals 17 residues. The CDR3: CASSVVSMEGVNTEAFF. CDR3 DNA sequence: TGTGCCAGCAGCGTAGTGTCAATGGAGGGGGTGAACACTGAAGCTTTCTTT.

V usage is TRBV6-5 and J usage is TRBJ2-1; 7 positions match TRBD1. In germline, CDR1 is MNHEY, CDR2 SVGAGI. This CDR3 has 15 amino acids. With 7 bases clipped from V and 4 bases from J, the junction kept 10 bases outside the gene matches. The DNA for the CDR3 is TGTGCCAGCAAAGGACAGGAGCACAAATACAATGAGCAGTTCTTC. This sequence encodes CASKGQEHKYNEQFF.

This clone was observed a handful of times. This chain uses TRBV18 with TRBJ1-2; 7 bases agree with TRBD1. This CDR3 has 15 residues. Trimming removed 4 bases from V and 2 bases from J; junction bases left unmatched: 7. CDR1 is KGHSH and CDR2 is LQKENI in the germline V gene. The CDR3 reads CASSHSRDSNYGYTF. In DNA, the CDR3 is TGTGCCAGCTCACACTCCCGGGACAGCAACTATGGCTACACCTTC.

The V and J genes are TRBV19 and TRBJ1-2; perhaps TRBD1 as D (5 bases). The V end lost 5 bases, the J end lost 1 base, and 11 bases lay between the germline ends. This CDR3 is 14 amino acids long. CDR1 LNHDA and CDR2 SQIVND come from the germline V gene (reference sequence). CDR3 sequence (DNA): TGTGCCAGTAGTTCTACGGGGCTTAACTATGGCTACACCTTC. Translation: CASSSTGLNYGYTF.

The V gene is TRBV4-2, the J gene TRBJ2-3, with 9 bases matching TRBD2. There are 17 residues in the CDR3. J lost 6 bases, V lost 1 base, and 11 bases had no gene match. CDR1 and CDR2 from the germline V gene are LGHNA and YNFKEQ. CDR3 protein: CASSQGVGSGSRDTQYF. CDR3 sequence (DNA): TGTGCCAGCAGCCAAGGTGTTGGTAGCGGGAGCAGGGATACGCAGTATTTT.

This clone was counted only a few times. The chain has TRBV2 and TRBJ2-2; no clear D gene. The CDR3 covers 14 residues. Per the germline V gene, CDR1 is SNHLY and CDR2 is FYNNEI. Trimming took off 3 bases at V and 5 bases at J, with 10 bases between the two ends. This CDR3 reads CASSEVRATGELFF. CDR3 DNA sequence: TGTGCCAGCAGTGAGGTTAGGGCAACCGGGGAGCTGTTTTTT.

The chain is built from TRBV19 and TRBJ2-1; D is tentatively TRBD1 or TRBD2 (5 bases each). Germline lookup yields CDR1 LNHDA and CDR2 SQIVND (reference sequence). The V and J ends lost 9 bases and 9 bases respectively, with 24 bases between them. The CDR3 runs 15 residues. The CDR3, as DNA: TGTGCCAGCCAGAGGGGACGCCCGCCTGGGGCTGAGCAGTTCTTC. Its protein product is CASQRGRPPGAEQFF.

This clone was counted only a few times. Different DNA sequences within this sample yield the same CDR3. V gene TRBV7-6 combines with J gene TRBJ2-7; 11 bases fit TRBD2. There are 16 residues in the CDR3. The J segment lost 2 bases and the V segment lost 4 bases, leaving 7 bases of the junction unmatched. The germline V gene has CDR1 SGHVS and CDR2 FNYEAQ. The CDR3 loop is CASSSGTSGGTYEQYF. CDR3 coding DNA: TGTGCCAGCAGCTCCGGGACTAGCGGCGGTACCTACGAGCAGTACTTC.

The V call is TRBV9, the J call TRBJ2-7; 9 nucleotides agree with TRBD1. The V gene end was trimmed by 3 bases and the J gene end by 7 bases; junction bases not matched to a gene: 8. Germline values: CDR1 SGDLS, CDR2 YYNGEE. The CDR3 loop spans 14 amino acids. CDR3 amino acids: CASSARDREGEQYF. The CDR3 DNA is TGTGCCAGCAGCGCCCGGGACAGGGAGGGTGAGCAGTACTTC. Full variable domain (missing parts from reference TRBV9 and TRBJ2-7): DSGVTQTPKHLITATGQRVTLRCSPRSGDLSVYWYQQSLDQGLQFLIQYYNGEERAKGNILERFSAQQFPDLHSELNLSSLELGDSALYFCASSARDREGEQYFGPGTRLTVT.

The genes are TRBV6-5 and TRBJ2-7; D is perhaps TRBD1 (6 bases). The CDR3 loop spans 13 amino acids. The germline V gene encodes CDR1 MNHEY and CDR2 SVGAGI. Trimming took off 7 bases at V and 1 base at J, with 11 bases between the two ends. CDR3 residues: CASTPGVSYEQYF. DNA for the CDR3: TGTGCCAGCACTCCAGGGGTGTCCTACGAGCAGTACTTC.

The rearrangement uses TRBV29-1 and TRBJ2-1, with D unresolved. This CDR3 contains 11 residues. Germline V gene data show CDR1 as SQVTM and CDR2 as ANQGSEA. The V gene lost 6 bases and the J gene lost 4 bases, with 7 bases spanning the gap. CDR3 coding DNA: TGCAGCGTCGATTTTTACAATGAGCAGTTCTTC. Translation gives CSVDFYNEQFF.

The V gene is TRBV11-2, the J gene TRBJ2-7, with TRBD1 as a possible D gene (6 bases). The length of the CDR3 is 14 residues. CDR1 is SGHAT, CDR2 FQNNGV, per germline. Trimming pared 6 bases from V and 2 bases from J, leaving 14 bases between. The DNA of the CDR3 is TGTGCCAGCAGTTTATCACAGGGAACCTACGAGCAGTACTTC. The encoded protein is CASSLSQGTYEQYF.

The V call is TRBV18, the J call TRBJ2-1; 10 bases fit TRBD1. This CDR3 region has 15 residues. J was trimmed by 5 bases and V by 6 bases; bases with no gene match: 7. Germline loops: CDR1 KGHSH, CDR2 LQKENI. This CDR3 reads CASSLRQGADNEQFF. The CDR3 bases are TGTGCCAGCTCCCTCCGACAGGGGGCGGACAATGAGCAGTTCTTC.

The chain couples TRBV27 to TRBJ2-1, with D perhaps being TRBD1 or TRBD2 (5 bases each). V lost 7 bases and J 0 bases, leaving 19 bases between the germline ends. The CDR3 is made up of 17 amino acids. CDR1 and CDR2 from the germline V gene are MNHEY and SMNVEV (reference sequence). CDR3 sequence (DNA): TGTGCCAGCATTCAATCCGGGGCGGTAAGCTCCTACAATGAGCAGTTCTTC. Translated: CASIQSGAVSSYNEQFF.

The chain joins TRBV27 to TRBJ2-7; 10 bases are shared with TRBD1. This CDR3 is 15 amino acids long. The junction had 6 bases not matched to a gene; V was cut back by 5 bases and J by 2 bases. In germline, CDR1 is MNHEY, CDR2 SMNVEV (reference sequence). The CDR3 protein is CASSATGTGAYEQYF. The CDR3 DNA is TGTGCCAGCAGTGCGACCGGGACAGGGGCCTACGAGCAGTACTTC.

Comment on this clone: An end of the junction does not agree with germline; a read error may underlie this. V gene TRBV9 combines with J gene TRBJ1-2; a possible D gene is TRBD1 (6 bases). Germline V gene sequence: CDR1 SGDLS, CDR2 YYNGEE. This CDR3 has 12 residues. The CDR3 spells CASSVDGVEGAF. The CDR3 DNA follows: TGTGCCAGCAGCGTAGATGGGGTGGAGGGGGCCTTC.

The CDR3 region has the DNA TGTGCCAGCAGCACCAGCTGGGCCAATGAGCAGTTCTTC. Translating it yields CASSTSWANEQFF. The J gene is TRBJ2-1, the V gene TRBV7-2; unclear D gene. The V gene lost 5 bases and the J gene lost 6 bases, with 11 bases spanning the gap. The CDR3 is 13 amino acids. CDR1 is SGHTA, CDR2 FQGNSA, per germline.

This sequence joins TRBV4-1 and TRBJ2-1; TRBD2 is a possible D gene (6 bases). V lost 1 base and J 7 bases, leaving 20 bases between the germline ends. This CDR3 is built from 17 residues. In germline, CDR1 is MGHRA, CDR2 YSYEKL. In DNA, the CDR3 is TGCGCCAGCAGCCAAGGAATGGTGGGACTCCCGTCAAATGAGCAGTTCTTC. This codes for CASSQGMVGLPSNEQFF.

The sample holds one count of this clone. V usage is TRBV20-1 and J usage is TRBJ2-7; TRBD1 or TRBD2 may be the D gene (5 bases each). Per the germline V gene, CDR1 is DFQATT and CDR2 is SNEGSKA (reference sequence). The CDR3 is made up of 10 amino acids. V was pared by 3 bases and J by 6 bases, with 6 bases between. CDR3 nucleotides: TGCAGTGCTAGGAGGGGCGAGCAGTACTTC. Its protein is CSARRGEQYF.

V and J are TRBV9 and TRBJ2-7; TRBD2 aligns across 9 bases. V was pared by 0 bases and J by 0 bases, with 1 base of the junction left unmatched. The CDR3 is 15 residues long. Germline V lookup: CDR1 SGDLS, CDR2 YYNGEE. The CDR3 sequence is CASSVGSGSSYEQYF. The CDR3 DNA reads as TGTGCCAGCAGCGTAGGTAGCGGGAGCTCCTACGAGCAGTACTTC. Based on the CDR3 plus reference TRBV9 and TRBJ2-7, the full variable domain is DSGVTQTPKHLITATGQRVTLRCSPRSGDLSVYWYQQSLDQGLQFLIQYYNGEERAKGNILERFSAQQFPDLHSELNLSSLELGDSALYFCASSVGSGSSYEQYFGPGTRLTVT.

This chain links TRBV5-1 with TRBJ2-5, with D uncertain. The V gene lost 3 bases and the J gene lost 0 bases, with 12 bases spanning the gap. This CDR3 region has 15 residues. Germline loops: CDR1 SGHRS, CDR2 YFSETQ. The CDR3 region is CASSYLGSDQETQYF. In DNA form, the CDR3 reads TGCGCCAGCAGCTACCTCGGGTCGGACCAAGAGACCCAGTACTTC.

The rearrangement uses TRBV6-6 and TRBJ1-2, with TRBD1 matching over 9 bases. After removal of 6 bases from V and 7 bases from J, the junction contained 9 bases not matched to a gene. The CDR3 consists of 14 residues. The germline gives CDR1 MNHNY, CDR2 SVGAGI (reference sequence). CDR3 amino acids: CASRTTNRGLGYTF. The CDR3 bases are TGTGCCAGCAGGACTACAAACAGGGGGCTTGGCTACACCTTC.

This clone was picked up many times. The chain is built from TRBV6-1 and TRBJ2-7, with a possible D match to TRBD1 (6 bases). This CDR3 has 16 amino acids. Per germline, CDR1 MNHNS and CDR2 SASEGT. V was cut by 3 bases and J by 0 bases, with 15 bases left in between. The CDR3 reads CASSDVSVTGSYEQYF. CDR3 bases: TGTGCCAGCAGTGACGTTTCGGTGACAGGCTCCTACGAGCAGTACTTC.